This is a list of T cell receptor beta chains from one sample in a study of metastatic and nonmetastatic thyroid tumors. TCRdb re-called the PCR reads via MiXCR. The sample contains some 28,000 clones, 16% of which appear only once. The sequencing sample was made of blood. The receptor source for this set is a female donor with papillary thyroid cancer or a benign thyroid nodule (not recorded which). Some clones in this sample may be carry-over from other donors' samples. The CDR3 runs from the conserved cysteine through the conserved F or W. The D gene is left open where the match is weak.

v_call	d_call	j_call	cdr3_aa
TRBV24-1	NA	TRBJ2-3	CATSDLFGTSTDTQYF
TRBV11-1	NA	TRBJ2-3	CASSLGSVGLTDTQYF
TRBV12-3/TRBV12-4	NA	TRBJ1-2	CASSFGGNGYTF
TRBV28	NA	TRBJ1-1	CASTDTTANTEAFF
TRBV19	NA	TRBJ2-7	CATPDQRSAYEQYF
TRBV15	NA	TRBJ1-4	CATSTPGLNEKLFF
TRBV18	NA	TRBJ1-1	CASSPQRGTEAFF
TRBV19	NA	TRBJ1-2	CASSEGIQTYGYTF
TRBV30	TRBD1	TRBJ2-7	CAWSRGYEQYF
TRBV13	NA	TRBJ2-1	CASSSNLRNHYNEQFF
TRBV13	TRBD1	TRBJ1-2	CASSSRTGGDGYTF
TRBV5-1	TRBD1	TRBJ2-7	CASSLGTGLNYEQYF
TRBV20-1	TRBD1	TRBJ1-4	CSAPGQGSEKLFF
TRBV5-4	NA	TRBJ2-2	CASSPVGTGELFF
TRBV28	NA	TRBJ2-7	CASSLLGATYEQYF
TRBV7-9	NA	TRBJ2-1	CASSFPWGEQFF
TRBV18	NA	TRBJ1-1	CASSPRTDGTEAFF
TRBV6-1	TRBD2	TRBJ2-2	CASSTALTSGSIGELFF
TRBV13	NA	TRBJ2-7	CASSSGTNSYEQYF
TRBV30	NA	TRBJ1-2	CAWSTTQPRRYGYTF
TRBV5-1	NA	TRBJ2-1	CASSFPVGEYNEQFF
TRBV3-1	TRBD2	TRBJ2-3	CASSPGLASSHTIRTDTQYF
TRBV6-1	TRBD1	TRBJ2-7	CASSARTGRFSYEQYF
TRBV12-3/TRBV12-4	NA	TRBJ2-3	CASSFFGRADTQYF
TRBV7-3	TRBD2	TRBJ2-2	CASRPEGLVGAGELFF
TRBV4-2	NA	TRBJ2-7	CASSQVLGTPTHYEQYF
TRBV19	TRBD1	TRBJ2-7	CATGSRDRGYEQYF